These 29 T cell receptor beta chains share one sample of origin, sequenced in a study of blood T cells in healthy people across ages. A second roughly 6 to 12 cycle PCR used barcoded and J-beta primers. MiXCR, run by TCRdb on the 5' RACE reads, gives a single entry per CDR3 protein. Among 550,000 to 800,000 distinct CDR3 sequences listed, around 32% were seen once. Input material: blood. The receptors shown here come from a woman older than 75 in good health.

There are many counts of this clonotype. This chain connects TRBV2 to TRBJ1-2; no definite D call. V gave up 9 bases and J gave up 8 bases, with 19 bases separating them. The length of the CDR3 is 13 residues. CDR1 SNHLY and CDR2 FYNNEI come from the germline V gene. The CDR3 DNA sequence: TGTGCCAGTAATGAGTACCAGGCAAAAGGCTACACCTTC. Translating it yields CASNEYQAKGYTF. The full variable domain, its missing parts supplied by reference TRBV2 and TRBJ1-2, is EPEVTQTPSHQVTQMGQEVILRCVPISNHLYFYWYRQILGQKVEFLVSFYNNEISEKSEIFDDQFSVERPDGSNFTLKIRSTKLEDSAMYFCASNEYQAKGYTFGSGTRLTVV.

V gene TRBV4-1 combines with J gene TRBJ2-7; no definite D call. The CDR3 runs 14 residues. Germline V lookup: CDR1 MGHRA, CDR2 YSYEKL. With 3 bases removed from V and 7 bases from J, the gap between germline ends came to 16 bases. CDR3 DNA: TGCGCCAGCAGCCAGGAACCCGGTCTGAGGGAGCAGTACTTC. Its protein product is CASSQEPGLREQYF.

This clonotype appeared many times. The chain is built from TRBV4-2 and TRBJ2-3; 8 positions match TRBD2. The CDR3 is made up of 17 amino acids. After removal of 0 bases from V and 0 bases from J, the junction contained 5 bases not matched to a gene. Germline assignment: CDR1 LGHNA and CDR2 YNFKEQ. The CDR3 is CASSQDSSGGSTDTQYF. Here the CDR3 DNA reads TGTGCCAGCAGCCAAGATAGCAGCGGGGGAAGCACAGATACGCAGTATTTT.

There are many counts of this clonotype. The chain uses TRBV20-1 and TRBJ2-7; 11 bases map to TRBD2. CDR1 is DFQATT, CDR2 SNEGSKA, per germline (reference sequence). The length of the CDR3 is 13 residues. V lost 5 bases, J lost 5 bases, and 5 bases stayed unmatched. The CDR3 region has the DNA TGCAGTGCTCCCCCGGGACTAGCGGACGAGCAGTACTTC. This translates into CSAPPGLADEQYF.

This clonotype was detected ten times or more. The rearrangement links TRBV28 to TRBJ1-5, with D perhaps matching TRBD1 (6 bases). Looked up from germline, CDR1 is MDHEN and CDR2 is SYDVKM. V was trimmed by 4 bases and J by 7 bases, leaving 8 bases between them. This CDR3 contains 12 residues. As DNA, the CDR3 is TGTGCCAGCAGTTCACAGGGACAGCCCCAGCATTTT. Its protein product is CASSSQGQPQHF. Looking up the rest from reference TRBV28 and TRBJ1-5 gives the full variable domain: DVKVTQSSRYLVKRTGEKVFLECVQDMDHENMFWYRQDPGLGLRLIYFSYDVKMKEKGDIPEGYSVSREKKERFSLILESASTNQTSMYLCASSSQGQPQHFGDGTRLSIL.

Comments on this clonotype: Since a much larger clone is just one base distant, this may be a read error. The chain employs TRBV11-2 and TRBJ2-7; D is undetermined. The CDR3 is 14 amino acids. V dropped 5 bases and J dropped 0 bases, with 11 bases sitting between them. From germline, CDR1 is SGHAT and CDR2 FQNNGV. This chain's CDR3 is CASSLRAVSYEQYF. In nucleotides, the CDR3 is TGTGCCAGCAGCCTAAGGGCAGTCTCCTACGAGCAGTACTTC.

The rearrangement joins TRBV4-3 to TRBJ1-1; D not resolved. Germline V CDR1 and CDR2: LGHNA, YSLEER. The CDR3 length is 15 residues. Trimming took 0 bases from V and 0 from J, leaving 8 bases between them. The CDR3 reads CASSQEKQMNTEAFF. The CDR3 region has the DNA TGCGCCAGCAGCCAAGAAAAACAGATGAACACTGAAGCTTTCTTT.

This clonotype was detected ten times or more. The V and J genes are TRBV28 and TRBJ2-1; possible D gene TRBD2, 5 bases. Trimming took 2 bases from V and 7 from J, leaving 12 bases between them. CDR1 MDHEN and CDR2 SYDVKM come from the germline V gene. This CDR3 has 14 amino acids. For the CDR3, the DNA is TGTGCCAGCAGTTTAGGGCTAGCTACAAATGAGCAGTTCTTC. Its protein is CASSLGLATNEQFF.

This clonotype appeared a few times. CDR3 protein: CSALTDNTEAFF. In DNA, the CDR3 is TGCAGTGCTCTTACAGACAACACTGAAGCTTTCTTT. The chain is built from TRBV20-1 and TRBJ1-1; D is unresolved. Germline values: CDR1 DFQATT, CDR2 SNEGSKA (reference sequence). V lost 5 bases and J 2 bases, leaving 9 bases between the germline ends. The CDR3 extends over 12 amino acids.

Comments on this clonotype: One base away lies a much larger clone, so this may be a sequencing read error. The rearrangement uses TRBV20-1 and TRBJ2-1; D is uncertain. Germline V lookup: CDR1 DFQATT, CDR2 SNEGSKA (reference sequence). The CDR3 has 16 residues. CDR3 sequence (DNA): TGCAGAGCTGGAGAAAACCGGGCCGAGACCTACAATGAGCAGTTCTTC. This gives the protein CRAGENRAETYNEQFF.

As concerns this clonotype: A much larger clone sits a single nucleotide away, making a read error possible. This chain joins TRBV20-1 and TRBJ2-5, with 15 bases fitting TRBD2. Trimming took 4 bases from V and 2 from J; bases not matched to a gene: 8. Germline CDR1 DFQATT, CDR2 SNEGSKA (reference sequence). The CDR3 has 17 amino acids. In DNA form, the CDR3 reads TGCAGTGCTACCGGGACTAGCGGGGGGCCGTGGCAAGAGACCCAGTACTTC. This translates into CSATGTSGGPWQETQYF.

This clonotype was seen ten or more times. The rearrangement links TRBV25-1 to TRBJ2-5; 7 bases agree with TRBD1. J lost 3 bases, V lost 1 base, and 5 bases had no gene match. Germline V CDR1 and CDR2: MGHDK, SYGVNS. The length of the CDR3 is 15 residues. Here the CDR3 reads CASSESRGQKETQYF. The CDR3 bases are TGTGCCAGCAGTGAATCAAGGGGGCAAAAAGAGACCCAGTACTTC. Drawing the rest from reference TRBV25-1 and TRBJ2-5, the complete variable domain is EADIYQTPRYLVIGTGKKITLECSQTMGHDKMYWYQQDPGMELHLIHYSYGVNSTEKGDLSSESTVSRIRTEHFPLTLESARPSHTSQYLCASSESRGQKETQYFGPGTRLLVL.

In its sample, this clonotype was seen a few times. The chain is built from TRBV7-2 and TRBJ2-7, with a possible D match to TRBD1 (5 bases). From germline, CDR1 is SGHTA and CDR2 FQGNSA. V dropped 5 bases and J dropped 4 bases, with 15 bases sitting between them. The CDR3 consists of 14 residues. The CDR3 region has the DNA TGTGCCAGCAGCACCAGGGTGGCAGCATACGAGCAGTACTTC. Its translation is CASSTRVAAYEQYF.

This clonotype was observed a few times. The V gene is TRBV3-1, the J gene TRBJ2-5, with D unresolved. Germline CDR1 LGHDT, CDR2 YNNKEL (reference sequence). V dropped 1 base and J dropped 11 bases, with 8 bases sitting between them. The CDR3 contains 11 residues. The CDR3 region has the DNA TGTGCCAGCAGCCAAGTCAATGAGCAGTACTTC. It encodes CASSQVNEQYF.

This rearrangement joins TRBV7-9 to TRBJ1-5; a weak D match, TRBD1 (6 bases). V lost 4 bases, J lost 6 bases, and 16 bases lay in between. Germline assignment: CDR1 SEHNR and CDR2 FQNEAQ (reference sequence). CDR3 length: 15 amino acids. The CDR3 coding sequence is TGTGCCAGCAGCTCCTGGACAGCCGACAGTCAGCCCCAGCATTTT. Its translation: CASSSWTADSQPQHF. Complete variable domain (other parts from reference TRBV7-9 and TRBJ1-5): DTGVSQNPRHKITKRGQNVTFRCDPISEHNRLYWYRQTLGQGPEFLTYFQNEAQLEKSRLLSDRFSAERPKGSFSTLEIQRTEQGDSAMYLCASSSWTADSQPQHFGDGTRLSIL.

This clonotype occurred many times. The chain carries TRBV27 and TRBJ2-7, with 8 bases lining up with TRBD1. CDR1 and CDR2 (germline): MNHEY, SMNVEV (reference sequence). The junction had 14 bases not matched to a gene; V was cut back by 5 bases and J by 5 bases. CDR3 length: 16 residues. The chain's CDR3 is CASSLHGQGKGHEQYF. The CDR3, as DNA: TGTGCCAGCAGTCTCCATGGACAGGGAAAGGGACACGAGCAGTACTTC.

V and J are TRBV10-3 and TRBJ1-1; tentative D call: TRBD1 (6 bases). Looked up from germline, CDR1 is ENHRY and CDR2 is SYGVKD. Trimming removed 4 bases at V and 10 bases at J, with 13 bases between. The CDR3 is 12 amino acids. DNA for the CDR3: TGTGCCATCAGTGCGACACAGGGTCTAGCTTTCTTT. Protein product: CAISATQGLAFF.

This clonotype was detected ten times or more. The chain's CDR3 is CASRDIARGGRETQYF. As DNA, the CDR3 is TGTGCCAGCCGCGACATTGCGCGGGGGGGCCGAGAGACCCAGTACTTC. The chain joins TRBV6-2 or TRBV6-3 to TRBJ2-5, with 9 bases fitting TRBD2. CDR1 and CDR2 (germline): MNHEY, SVGEGT. CDR3 length: 16 residues. V was clipped by 8 bases and J by 4 bases; unmatched bases: 14.

This clonotype has at least ten counts. This CDR3 reads CASSASGVFYGYTF. The CDR3 region has the DNA TGTGCCAGCAGCGCTAGCGGGGTTTTTTATGGCTACACCTTC. The chain uses TRBV9 and TRBJ1-2; D remains unclear. CDR3 length equals 14 residues. The ends were cut back, 3 bases at V and 5 bases at J, with 14 bases in the middle. Germline values: CDR1 SGDLS, CDR2 YYNGEE.

A few counts support this clonotype. The chain joins TRBV12-3 or TRBV12-4 to TRBJ1-5, with TRBD1 matching 12 bases. Trimming removed 11 bases from V and 4 bases from J; junction bases left unmatched: 6. This CDR3 has 14 residues. The CDR3 nucleotides read TGTGCCGTACGGGACAGGGGGCGGAATCAGCCCCAGCATTTT. It encodes CAVRDRGRNQPQHF.

There are many counts of this clonotype. The chain employs TRBV5-1 and TRBJ2-7; D remains unclear. Germline lookup yields CDR1 SGHRS and CDR2 YFSETQ. V was shortened by 3 bases and J by 0 bases, with 13 bases between the two germline ends. CDR3 size: 15 residues. The CDR3 protein is CASSSDVVYSYEQYF. CDR3 nucleotide sequence: TGCGCCAGCAGCTCGGACGTAGTGTACTCCTACGAGCAGTACTTC.

In regard to this clonotype: With a much larger clone just one base away, this may be a read error. The chain has TRBV12-3 or TRBV12-4 and TRBJ1-2, with D possibly being TRBD1 (6 bases). There are 14 residues in the CDR3. The CDR3 here is CASNLRGGRYGYTF. Written as DNA, the CDR3 is TGTGCCAGCAATTTACGGGGGGGCCGCTATGGCTACACCTTC.

About this clonotype: The junction departs from the called germline gene at one end, perhaps through a read error. This chain connects TRBV6-5 to TRBJ2-5; 8 positions match TRBD1. The CDR3 is 15 amino acids. CDR1 MNHEY and CDR2 SVGAGI come from the germline V gene. CDR3 DNA sequence: TGTGCCAGCAGCCGGGGCGGGACAGGCCAAGAGGCCCAGTACTTC. Its protein product is CASSRGGTGQEAQYF.

This clonotype has only a few counts. The chain couples TRBV6-2 or TRBV6-3 to TRBJ2-7; 7 nucleotides match TRBD1. This CDR3 is built from 18 residues. Germline CDR1 is MNHEY and CDR2 is SVGEGT. V lost 0 bases, J lost 4 bases, and 15 bases stayed unmatched. The CDR3, as DNA: TGTGCCAGCAGTTACTCGATAGAGGGGGCCCTCTTCCAGTACGAGCAGTACTTC. This gives the protein CASSYSIEGALFQYEQYF.

The sample holds many counts of this clonotype. The rearrangement joins TRBV5-4 to TRBJ1-2, with 7 nucleotides matching TRBD1. Germline CDR1 is SGHNT and CDR2 is YYREEE (reference sequence). The CDR3 is 17 amino acids. V gave up 4 bases and J gave up 2 bases; unmatched junction bases: 14. CDR3 sequence reads: CASSVPGQRLGNYGYTF. CDR3 nucleotide sequence: TGTGCCAGCAGCGTTCCGGGACAGAGGTTGGGGAACTATGGCTACACCTTC.

This clonotype has ten or more counts. This chain links TRBV5-1 with TRBJ2-5; 7 bases are shared with TRBD2. The length of the CDR3 is 14 residues. Germline CDR1 reads SGHRS; CDR2 reads YFSETQ. V lost 5 bases and J lost 1; bases outside the gene matches: 5. As DNA, the CDR3 is TGCGCCAGCAGTACCGGGGGGACCCAAGAGACCCAGTACTTC. Translating it yields CASSTGGTQETQYF.

The chain recombines TRBV12-3 or TRBV12-4 with TRBJ1-6; D is unclear. Deletions cut 2 bases from V and 8 bases from J, with 16 bases between. This CDR3 has 16 amino acids. The CDR3 region is CASSLKSPGRHSPLHF. The CDR3 nucleotides read TGTGCCAGCAGTTTAAAATCCCCAGGCCGACATTCACCCCTCCACTTT.

This clonotype appeared a few times. The chain joins TRBV5-1 to TRBJ1-6; D may be TRBD1 (6 bases). CDR3 size: 16 residues. The ends were cut back, 0 bases at V and 9 bases at J, with 16 bases in the middle. From germline, CDR1 is SGHRS and CDR2 YFSETQ. The CDR3 region is CASSLAAGGQSSPLHF. The CDR3, as DNA: TGCGCCAGCAGCTTGGCGGCCGGGGGGCAGAGTTCACCCCTCCACTTT. Full variable domain (rest looked up from reference TRBV5-1 and TRBJ1-6): KAGVTQTPRYLIKTRGQQVTLSCSPISGHRSVSWYQQTPGQGLQFLFEYFSETQRNKGNFPGRFSGRQFSNSRSEMNVSTLELGDSALYLCASSLAAGGQSSPLHFGNGTRLTVT.

Worth noting for this clonotype: A much larger clonotype is one base distant, so this may be a read error. CDR3 bases: TGTGCCAGCAGCTTAGAGGCTGACAGATACAATGAGCAGTACTTC. Amino acids: CASSLEADRYNEQYF. The chain links TRBV7-2 to TRBJ2-5; a possible D gene is TRBD1 (5 bases). Germline assignment: CDR1 SGHTA and CDR2 FQGNSA. CDR3 length: 15 residues. V lost 1 base to trimming and J lost 11 bases, with 20 bases between them.